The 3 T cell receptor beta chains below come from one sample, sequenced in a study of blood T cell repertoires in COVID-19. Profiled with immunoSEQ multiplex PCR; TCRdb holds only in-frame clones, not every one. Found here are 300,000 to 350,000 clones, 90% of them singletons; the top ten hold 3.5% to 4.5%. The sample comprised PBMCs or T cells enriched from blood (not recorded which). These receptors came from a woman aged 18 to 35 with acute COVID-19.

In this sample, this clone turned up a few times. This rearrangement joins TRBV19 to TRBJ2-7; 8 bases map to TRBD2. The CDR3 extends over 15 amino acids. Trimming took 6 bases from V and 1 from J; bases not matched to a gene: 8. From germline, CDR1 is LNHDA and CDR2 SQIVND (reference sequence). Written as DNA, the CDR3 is TGTGCCAGTAGCAACGCGGGGGGAGGTTCCTACGAGCAGTACTTC. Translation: CASSNAGGGSYEQYF.

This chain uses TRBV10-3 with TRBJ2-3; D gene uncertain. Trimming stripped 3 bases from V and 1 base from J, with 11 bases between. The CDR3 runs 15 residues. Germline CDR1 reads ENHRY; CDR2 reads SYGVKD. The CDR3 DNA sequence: TGTGCCATCAGTGACGTTAATGTCGGCACAGATACGCAGTATTTT. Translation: CAISDVNVGTDTQYF.

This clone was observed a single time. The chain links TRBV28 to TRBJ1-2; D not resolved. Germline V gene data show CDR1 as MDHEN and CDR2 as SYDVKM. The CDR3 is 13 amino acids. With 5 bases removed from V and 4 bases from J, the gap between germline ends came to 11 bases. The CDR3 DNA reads TGTGCCAGCAGTCCAACAGTGGGCTATGGCTACACCTTC. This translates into CASSPTVGYGYTF.